This entry is about one T cell receptor (beta chain). The CDR3 spans 15 residues. Profiled with immunoSEQ multiplex PCR; TCRdb holds only in-frame clones, not every one. Among roughly 190,000 clones, around 84% were seen once, and the ten largest hold about 3.2%. The data were obtained in a study of blood T cell repertoires in COVID-19. In the study overall: Some COVID-19 samples were acute and others convalescent; all came from the United States, Italy and Spain. T cells, B-cell-depleted T cells, or PBMCs supplied cDNA or gDNA.

What was sequenced was PBMCs or T cells enriched from blood (not recorded which). J is TRBJ2-4 and V is TRBV21-1; the table gives TRBD2 as D, unverified against the DNA. TRBV21-1 is termed a pseudogene. This TCR was sampled from a woman in her thirties who had been exposed to COVID-19. The CDR3 spells CASSGRHGRGGIQYF. The CDR3 coding sequence is TGTGCCAGCAGCGGTCGACACGGACGTGGAGGCATTCAGTACTTC.